The clone carrying this T cell receptor beta chain was detected only once. The germline V gene encodes CDR1 LNHDA and CDR2 SQIVND (reference sequence). Unmatched junction bases numbered 6, after V lost 5 bases and J lost 5 bases. The CDR3 totals 16 residues. The sample belongs to a study of blood T cell repertoires in COVID-19. Profiled with immunoSEQ multiplex PCR; TCRdb holds only in-frame clones, not every one. The table includes 330,000 or so clones, about 90% detected once. The clonotype was recovered from a woman aged 25 to 39 who had recovered from COVID-19. Input material: PBMCs or T cells enriched from blood (not recorded which). The chain couples TRBV19 to TRBJ2-1; 13 nucleotides line up with TRBD2. The CDR3 nucleotides read TGTGCCAGTAGTGTAGGACTAGCGGGAGACCACAATGAGCAGTTCTTC. This translates into CASSVGLAGDHNEQFF. Looking up the rest from reference TRBV19 and TRBJ2-1 gives the full variable domain: DGGITQSPKYLFRKEGQNVTLSCEQNLNHDAMYWYRQDPGQGLRLIYYSQIVNDFQKGDIAEGYSVSREKKESFPLTVTSAQKNPTAFYLCASSVGLAGDHNEQFFGPGTRLTVL.